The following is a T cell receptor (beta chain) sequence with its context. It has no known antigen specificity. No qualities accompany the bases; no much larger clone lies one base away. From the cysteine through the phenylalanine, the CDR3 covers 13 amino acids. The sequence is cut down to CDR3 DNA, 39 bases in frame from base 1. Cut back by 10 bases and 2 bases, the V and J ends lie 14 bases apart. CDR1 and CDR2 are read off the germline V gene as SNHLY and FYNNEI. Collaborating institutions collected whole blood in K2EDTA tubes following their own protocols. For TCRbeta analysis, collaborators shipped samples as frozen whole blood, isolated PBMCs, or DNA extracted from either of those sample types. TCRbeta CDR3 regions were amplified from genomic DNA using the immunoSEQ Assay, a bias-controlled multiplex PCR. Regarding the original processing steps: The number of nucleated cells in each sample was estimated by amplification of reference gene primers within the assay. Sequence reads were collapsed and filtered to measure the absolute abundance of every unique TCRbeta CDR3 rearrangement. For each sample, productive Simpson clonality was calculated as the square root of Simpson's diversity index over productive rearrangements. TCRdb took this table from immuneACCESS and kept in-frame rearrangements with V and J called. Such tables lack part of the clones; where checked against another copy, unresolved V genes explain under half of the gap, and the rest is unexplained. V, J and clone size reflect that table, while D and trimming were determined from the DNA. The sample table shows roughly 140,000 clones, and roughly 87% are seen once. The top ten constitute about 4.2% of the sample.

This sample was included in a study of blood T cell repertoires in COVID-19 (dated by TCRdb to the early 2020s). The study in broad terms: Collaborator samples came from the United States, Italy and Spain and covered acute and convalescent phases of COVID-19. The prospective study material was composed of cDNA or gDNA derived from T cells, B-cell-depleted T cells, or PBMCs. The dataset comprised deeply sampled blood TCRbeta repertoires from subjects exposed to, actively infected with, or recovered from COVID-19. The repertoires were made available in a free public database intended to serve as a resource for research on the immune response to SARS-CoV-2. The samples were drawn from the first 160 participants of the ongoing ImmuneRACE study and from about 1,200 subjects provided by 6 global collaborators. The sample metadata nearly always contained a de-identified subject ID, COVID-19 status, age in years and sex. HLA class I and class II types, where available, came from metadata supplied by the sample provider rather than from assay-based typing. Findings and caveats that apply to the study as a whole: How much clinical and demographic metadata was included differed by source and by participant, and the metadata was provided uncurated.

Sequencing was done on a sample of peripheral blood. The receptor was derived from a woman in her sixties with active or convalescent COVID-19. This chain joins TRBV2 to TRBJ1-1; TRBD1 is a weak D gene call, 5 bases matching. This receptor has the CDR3 CAIGGDGNTEAFF. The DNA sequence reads TGTGCCATCGGCGGGGACGGCAACACTGAAGCTTTCTTT.